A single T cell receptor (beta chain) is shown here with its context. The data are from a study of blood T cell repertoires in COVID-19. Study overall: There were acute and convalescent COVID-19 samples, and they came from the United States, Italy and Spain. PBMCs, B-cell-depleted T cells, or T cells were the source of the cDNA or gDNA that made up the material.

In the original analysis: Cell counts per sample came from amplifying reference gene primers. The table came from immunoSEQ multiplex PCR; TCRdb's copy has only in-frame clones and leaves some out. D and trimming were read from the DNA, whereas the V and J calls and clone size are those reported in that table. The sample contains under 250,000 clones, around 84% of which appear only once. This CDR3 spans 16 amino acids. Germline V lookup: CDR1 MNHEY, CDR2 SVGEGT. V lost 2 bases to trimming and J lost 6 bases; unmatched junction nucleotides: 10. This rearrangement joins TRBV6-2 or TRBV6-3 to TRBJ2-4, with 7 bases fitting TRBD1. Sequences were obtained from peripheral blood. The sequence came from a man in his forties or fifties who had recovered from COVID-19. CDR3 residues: CASSYVGTVKRNIQYF. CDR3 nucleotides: TGTGCCAGCAGTTACGTCGGGACAGTCAAAAGAAACATTCAGTACTTC.